Below are 18 T cell receptor beta chains sequenced from a single sample in a study of T cell clusters in autoimmune cytopenias (dated by TCRdb to the late 2010s). TRB amplification used about 0.25 ug of peripheral blood genomic DNA, some 38,000 genome equivalents, per sample. Sequencing took place on an Illumina MiSeq. Multiplex PCR with a touch-down protocol amplified TRB rearrangements, with the TRB-A and TRB-B primer pools combined in a single tube. Once TCRdb had reprocessed the reads, it stored one entry per CDR3 protein sequence and supplied no DNA. The sample table gives more than 6,500 distinct CDR3 sequences. The biggest ten clones account for about 3% of the sample. Sequenced sample: peripheral blood. The receptors stem from a human donor with an autoimmune cytopenia or autoimmune hepatitis (not recorded which).

This chain connects TRBV18 to TRBJ2-1. The length of the CDR3 is 16 residues. Per the germline V gene, CDR1 is KGHSH and CDR2 is LQKENI. CDR3 residues: CASSQPQSLSYNEQFF.

V and J are TRBV20-1 and TRBJ1-3; TCRdb returns TRBD1, unconfirmable since there is no DNA. Germline-derived CDR1 and CDR2 are DFQATT and SNEGSKA (reference sequence). The CDR3 is 15 amino acids. The CDR3 loop is CSATSTGYAGNTIYF.

This clonotype is classed as medium-sized by frequency. V usage is TRBV6-5 and J usage is TRBJ2-1; absent DNA, TCRdb's TRBD2 call cannot be checked. Germline V gene data show CDR1 as MNHEY and CDR2 as SVGAGI. CDR3 length: 15 amino acids. CDR3 residues: CASSGGLVPSHEQFF.

The chain links TRBV6-1 to TRBJ2-2. Germline V gene data show CDR1 as MNHNS and CDR2 as SASEGT. CDR3 length equals 12 residues. The CDR3 sequence is CASSRSTGELFF.

The chain combines TRBV5-1 with TRBJ1-4; TCRdb names TRBD1, which stays unverified in the absence of DNA. The CDR3 contains 15 residues. Per germline, CDR1 SGHRS and CDR2 YFSETQ. CDR3 protein: CASSHDRGSNEKLFF.

Its frequency marks this clonotype as medium-sized. V and J are TRBV5-4 and TRBJ2-3; the TCRdb D gene call, TRBD1, has no DNA to confirm it. Germline lookup yields CDR1 SGHNT and CDR2 YYREEE (reference sequence). This CDR3 spans 15 amino acids. The CDR3 spells CASSLGGGRTDTQYF.

The chain links TRBV7-2 to TRBJ2-7; TCRdb selects TRBD2, and the lack of DNA leaves this call unchecked. The CDR3 sequence is 12 residues long. Germline lookup yields CDR1 SGHTA and CDR2 FQGNSA. Here the CDR3 reads CASSLPETSWYF.

The chain carries TRBV19 and TRBJ1-5; TCRdb calls TRBD1, which cannot be checked without DNA. Germline loops: CDR1 LNHDA, CDR2 SQIVND (reference sequence). This CDR3 contains 13 residues. CDR3: CASDQGFRQPQHF.

V usage is TRBV10-3 and J usage is TRBJ2-5; TCRdb reports TRBD1, a call that lacks DNA to check it against. Germline values: CDR1 ENHRY, CDR2 SYGVKD. This CDR3 is built from 15 residues. The chain's CDR3 is CAISDPGQGGETQYF.

V gene TRBV27 combines with J gene TRBJ2-3. This CDR3 contains 12 residues. The germline CDR1 and CDR2 sequences are MNHEY and SMNVEV (reference sequence). The CDR3 loop reads CASSYGVGTQYF.

According to its frequency, this clonotype is medium-sized (0.01 to 0.1%). The V and J genes are TRBV30 and TRBJ2-3; the TCRdb call, TRBD1, lacks DNA for checking. This CDR3 is 15 amino acids long. CDR1 and CDR2 from the germline V gene are GTSNPN and SVGIG (reference sequence). This CDR3 reads CAWKRLSASTDTQYF.

The chain carries TRBV20-1 and TRBJ2-5; lacking DNA, the TRBD2 call made by TCRdb goes unchecked. Germline lookup yields CDR1 DFQATT and CDR2 SNEGSKA (reference sequence). This CDR3 is 13 amino acids long. CDR3 residues: CSAAIEGGPAQYF.

This clonotype is classed as medium-sized by frequency. The V call is TRBV5-4, the J call TRBJ2-3; the D call from TCRdb, TRBD1, cannot be confirmed without DNA. Germline CDR1 reads SGHNT; CDR2 reads YYREEE (reference sequence). The CDR3 consists of 17 residues. The CDR3 protein is CASSLEPDRVETDTQYF.

The V call is TRBV12-3 or TRBV12-4, the J call TRBJ2-1; TCRdb's D call, TRBD1, is unchecked because there is no DNA. This CDR3 region has 14 residues. CDR3 protein: CASSLRSGLNEQFF.

This chain links TRBV19 with TRBJ2-2. CDR1 LNHDA and CDR2 SQIVND come from the germline V gene (reference sequence). The CDR3 is 15 residues long. The CDR3 reads CASSLSGTNTGELFF.

In terms of frequency, this clonotype is medium-sized (0.01 to 0.1%). V and J are TRBV6-2 or TRBV6-3 and TRBJ2-3; TCRdb designates TRBD2, a call that cannot be tested without DNA. This CDR3 has 13 amino acids. Germline V gene lookup returns CDR1 MNHEY and CDR2 SVGEGT. The CDR3 protein is CASRTTITDTQYF.

This clonotype shows up as medium-sized by frequency. V and J are TRBV30 and TRBJ1-2; there is no DNA to check the TCRdb D call of TRBD1. In germline, CDR1 is GTSNPN, CDR2 SVGIG (reference sequence). The CDR3 is 13 amino acids. The CDR3: CAWSGIQGYGYTF.

The genes are TRBV30 and TRBJ1-5; TCRdb lists TRBD1, though no DNA is available to test this call. Germline V gene sequence: CDR1 GTSNPN, CDR2 SVGIG (reference sequence). The CDR3 has 12 amino acids. Here the CDR3 reads CAWSRPNQPQHF.